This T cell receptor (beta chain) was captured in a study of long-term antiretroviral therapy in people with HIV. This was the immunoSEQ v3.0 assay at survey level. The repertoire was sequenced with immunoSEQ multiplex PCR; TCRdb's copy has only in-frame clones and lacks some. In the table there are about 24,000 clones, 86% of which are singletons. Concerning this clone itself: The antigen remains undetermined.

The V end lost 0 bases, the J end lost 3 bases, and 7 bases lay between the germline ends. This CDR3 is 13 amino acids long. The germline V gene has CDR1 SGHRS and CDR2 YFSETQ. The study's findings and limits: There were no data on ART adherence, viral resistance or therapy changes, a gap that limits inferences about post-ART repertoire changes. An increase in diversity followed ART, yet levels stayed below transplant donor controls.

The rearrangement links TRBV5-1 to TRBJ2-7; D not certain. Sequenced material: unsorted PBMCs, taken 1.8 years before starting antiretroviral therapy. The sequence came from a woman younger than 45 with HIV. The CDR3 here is CASSLVPGYEQYV. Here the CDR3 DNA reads TGCGCCAGCAGCTTGGTTCCCGGCTACGAGCAGTACGTC.